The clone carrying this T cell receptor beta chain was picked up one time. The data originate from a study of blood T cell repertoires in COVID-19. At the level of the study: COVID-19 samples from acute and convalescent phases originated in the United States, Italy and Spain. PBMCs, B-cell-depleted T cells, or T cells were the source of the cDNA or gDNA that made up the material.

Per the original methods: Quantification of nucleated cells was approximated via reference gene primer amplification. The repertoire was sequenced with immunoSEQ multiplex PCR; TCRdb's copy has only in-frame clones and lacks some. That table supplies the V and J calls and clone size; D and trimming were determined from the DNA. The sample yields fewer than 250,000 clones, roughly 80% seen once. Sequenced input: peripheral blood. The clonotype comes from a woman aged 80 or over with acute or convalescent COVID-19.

CDR3 bases: TGTGCCAGCAGCGGGAAGACTAGCGGAGCCTACGAGCAGTACTTC. Translated: CASSGKTSGAYEQYF. The V and J genes are TRBV9 and TRBJ2-7; 9 nucleotides line up with TRBD2. This CDR3 contains 15 residues. Germline CDR1 SGDLS, CDR2 YYNGEE. After removal of 3 bases from V and 2 bases from J, the junction contained 6 bases not matched to a gene.